This T cell receptor beta chain was documented in a study of CD8 T cells in ankylosing spondylitis. General study findings and limits: Disease-linked clones bore a CD8+ phenotype and were relatively rare in peripheral blood. The study looked at matched synovial fluid samples from ankylosing spondylitis patients. Disease-linked clones were reported to be significantly enriched there. There was a TCR beta motif, made of 7 to 9 highly homologous variants, that appeared characteristic of ankylosing spondylitis blood. Earlier literature documents some of the motif variants in reactive arthritis synovial fluid and blood.

V lost 3 bases to trimming and J lost 2 bases; unmatched junction nucleotides: 0. This CDR3 region has 14 residues. Germline V gives CDR1 SEHNR, CDR2 FQNEAQ (reference sequence). Many counts were recorded for this clonotype. Its antigen is as yet unknown. The authors made TCR beta libraries by quantitative 5'-RACE with molecular barcodes. MiXCR, run by TCRdb on the 5' RACE reads, gives a single entry per CDR3 protein. The sample includes about 500,000 distinct CDR3 sequences, about 12% seen only once; the top ten take 6.8%. V is TRBV7-9 and J is TRBJ1-5, with TRBD1 identical over 8 bases. Sequenced: blood, either unsorted or a sorted T cell fraction (not recorded which). The receptor comes from a male donor with ankylosing spondylitis. CDR3: CASSLGQGNQPQHF. CDR3 DNA: TGTGCCAGCAGCTTGGGACAGGGCAATCAGCCCCAGCATTTT.